These 20 T cell receptor beta chains came from one sample sequenced in a study of T cells in narcolepsy (dated by TCRdb to the late 2010s). The library was prepared using the immunoSEQ multiplex PCR assay. What TCRdb holds here is the immuneACCESS table cut down to in-frame rearrangements. Part of the clones is not present; checked against another copy, under half of the missing clones reflect an unresolved V gene, and the others are unexplained. This sample has 20,000 to 25,000 clones in its table, and 85% to 90% of those were observed once. Of the sample, roughly 1.4% falls within the top ten clones. Sequenced sample: CD45RA- memory CD4+ T cells from PBMCs. The intended sense of this specimen's cell subset or site label: memory T cells sorted ex vivo from peripheral blood. All receptors derive from a human donor with narcolepsy.

The chain carries TRBV14 and TRBJ1-2; tentatively, D is TRBD1 (6 bases). The V end was cut by 4 bases, the J end by 6 bases, with 12 bases between. The germline V gene has CDR1 SGHDN and CDR2 FVKESK. CDR3 length: 13 residues. The CDR3 region is CASSPDRVNGYTF. CDR3 DNA: TGTGCCAGCAGCCCGGACAGAGTTAATGGCTACACCTTC.

The gene calls are TRBV30 and TRBJ2-5; the D gene is possibly TRBD1 (6 bases). The V end was cut by 2 bases, the J end by 0 bases, with 16 bases between. Germline V lookup: CDR1 GTSNPN, CDR2 SVGIG (reference sequence). The CDR3 extends over 16 amino acids. The CDR3 nucleotides are TGTGCCTGGAGTAGGAACCGACAGGTTAACCAAGAGACCCAGTACTTC. It translates to CAWSRNRQVNQETQYF. Complete variable domain (other parts from reference TRBV30 and TRBJ2-5): SQTIHQWPATLVQPVGSPLSLECTVEGTSNPNLYWYRQAAGRGLQLLFYSVGIGQISSEVPQNLSASRPQDRQFILSSKKLLLSDSGFYLCAWSRNRQVNQETQYFGPGTRLLVL.

The chain links TRBV5-1 to TRBJ2-1, with TRBD2 matching 8 bases. This CDR3 is 17 amino acids long. CDR1 is SGHRS, CDR2 YFSETQ, per germline. J gave up 1 base and V 2 bases, and 8 bases lay outside the gene matches. The DNA for the CDR3 is TGCGCCAGCAGCTTTTATGGAGCTAGCGGGTCCTACAATGAGCAGTTCTTC. Its translation: CASSFYGASGSYNEQFF.

This rearrangement joins TRBV28 to TRBJ2-7, with D unresolved. V was trimmed by 5 bases and J by 7 bases, leaving 18 bases between them. The CDR3 contains 14 residues. Germline assignment: CDR1 MDHEN and CDR2 SYDVKM. The CDR3 is CASSPALAVSEQYF. CDR3 DNA sequence: TGTGCCAGCAGTCCTGCTCTCGCGGTGTCAGAGCAGTACTTC.

This clone appeared a few times. The chain recombines TRBV29-1 with TRBJ1-2, with 9 bases aligning to TRBD1. The V gene's germline CDR1 is SQVTM and CDR2 ANQGSEA. The CDR3 is 15 amino acids. The ends lost 6 bases at V and 5 bases at J; junction bases unmatched: 13. CDR3 in amino acids: CSVQITGGPSYGYTF. CDR3 coding DNA: TGCAGCGTCCAGATCACAGGGGGCCCATCATATGGCTACACCTTC.

This chain connects TRBV28 to TRBJ1-4, with 11 bases matching TRBD1. Germline lookup yields CDR1 MDHEN and CDR2 SYDVKM. V shed 5 bases, J shed 8 bases, and the junction held 4 bases outside the gene matches. CDR3 length equals 14 residues. CDR3 coding DNA: TGTGCCAGCAGTGGACAGGGGGCTTTCGAAAAACTGTTTTTT. It is translated as CASSGQGAFEKLFF.

The chain's CDR3 is CASTAAPLYEQYF. The DNA for the CDR3 is TGTGCCAGCACAGCGGCCCCCCTGTACGAGCAGTACTTC. V and J are TRBV7-2 and TRBJ2-7, with a tentative D call TRBD2 (5 bases). Germline assignment: CDR1 SGHTA and CDR2 FQGNSA. Trimming removed 7 bases from V and 4 bases from J, with 14 bases in between. The CDR3 consists of 13 residues.

This clone appeared a few times. The chain employs TRBV6-5 and TRBJ1-3; D gene uncertain. The CDR3 has 16 amino acids. V lost 0 bases and J 0 bases, leaving 9 bases between the germline ends. CDR1 MNHEY and CDR2 SVGAGI come from the germline V gene. CDR3 nucleotide sequence: TGTGCCAGCAGTTACTCCGCACAGAGCTCTGGAAACACCATATATTTT. Translated: CASSYSAQSSGNTIYF.

This clone was detected only once. The chain carries TRBV30 and TRBJ2-1; 8 positions agree with TRBD2. Germline trimming cut 5 bases from V and 6 bases from J; bases unmatched to any gene: 3. The CDR3 extends over 12 amino acids. Germline V gene sequence: CDR1 GTSNPN, CDR2 SVGIG (reference sequence). This chain's CDR3 is CAWGLAINEQFF. DNA of the CDR3: TGTGCCTGGGGACTAGCCATCAATGAGCAGTTCTTC.

Written as DNA, the CDR3 is TGTGCCAGCCGTGGGCAGGGCACTGAAGCTTTCTTT. It yields the protein CASRGQGTEAFF. The gene calls are TRBV27 and TRBJ1-1; possibly TRBD1 for D (5 bases). The CDR3 totals 12 residues. The germline V and J ends were trimmed by 8 bases and 4 bases, with 11 bases remaining between them. From germline, CDR1 is MNHEY and CDR2 SMNVEV (reference sequence).

This chain uses TRBV25-1 with TRBJ2-3; 7 bases fit TRBD2. V lost 10 bases to trimming and J lost 4 bases; unmatched junction nucleotides: 8. The CDR3 extends over 13 amino acids. Germline V gene data show CDR1 as MGHDK and CDR2 as SYGVNS. The CDR3 region has the DNA TGTGCCACCGGGGTCGGGGGGTCAGATACGCAGTATTTT. Residues: CATGVGGSDTQYF.

The chain joins TRBV2 to TRBJ1-1, with D uncertain. Germline CDR1 and CDR2: SNHLY and FYNNEI. Trimming stripped 8 bases from V and 1 base from J, with 14 bases between. The CDR3 runs to 14 residues. In DNA form, the CDR3 reads TGTGCCAGCCACTCGATGCTATCGAACACTGAAGCTTTCTTT. Amino acids: CASHSMLSNTEAFF.

The chain combines TRBV28 with TRBJ1-2; 7 nucleotides align to TRBD1. J lost 3 bases, V lost 3 bases, and 7 bases had no gene match. CDR3 length equals 15 residues. Germline V gene data show CDR1 as MDHEN and CDR2 as SYDVKM. The CDR3, as DNA: TGTGCCAGCAGTTTCCTACAGGGGTTTGACTATGGCTACACCTTC. Translation: CASSFLQGFDYGYTF.

CDR3 nucleotide sequence: TGTGCCAGCAGCCGACAACTAGCGGGTGAGCAGTTCTTC. This translates into CASSRQLAGEQFF. This chain connects TRBV14 to TRBJ2-1, with 9 bases matching TRBD2. CDR3 size: 13 residues. V dropped 4 bases and J dropped 9; count of bases not matched to a gene: 4. Germline V gene sequence: CDR1 SGHDN, CDR2 FVKESK.

The chain joins TRBV7-2 to TRBJ2-1; D unresolved. Trimming pared 1 base from V and 0 bases from J, leaving 7 bases between. In germline, CDR1 is SGHTA, CDR2 FQGNSA. The CDR3 totals 15 residues. The CDR3 DNA is TGTGCCAGCAGCTTAGTGGTCAGCTCCTACAATGAGCAGTTCTTC. Translation gives CASSLVVSSYNEQFF.

The J gene is TRBJ2-1, the V gene TRBV30, with D possibly being TRBD2 (5 bases). V lost 3 bases and J lost 7, with 13 bases in between. Germline V lookup: CDR1 GTSNPN, CDR2 SVGIG (reference sequence). The CDR3 runs to 13 residues. The CDR3 here is CAWRGALGNEQFF. The CDR3 DNA follows: TGTGCCTGGAGGGGAGCTTTAGGGAATGAGCAGTTCTTC.

The J gene is TRBJ1-5, the V gene TRBV6-1, with 7 bases fitting TRBD1. The CDR3 has 15 residues. CDR1 is MNHNS, CDR2 SASEGT, per germline. V was pared by 6 bases and J by 9 bases, with 14 bases of the junction left unmatched. The CDR3, as DNA: TGTGCCAGCAGGAAGGATCGACAGGGAATTTTGCCCCAGCATTTT. Translating gives CASRKDRQGILPQHF.

The V call is TRBV5-4, the J call TRBJ2-2; 7 nucleotides agree with TRBD1. Trimming cost V 4 bases and J 4 bases; bases outside gene matches: 4. The germline CDR1 and CDR2 sequences are SGHNT and YYREEE (reference sequence). The CDR3 runs 14 residues. The CDR3 coding sequence is TGTGCCAGCAGCCGGACAGGCGGCACCGGGGAGCTGTTTTTT. Its protein product is CASSRTGGTGELFF.

V is TRBV18 and J is TRBJ2-6; D is unresolved. Germline V gene data show CDR1 as KGHSH and CDR2 as LQKENI. The CDR3 covers 17 residues. With 3 bases removed from V and 0 bases from J, the gap between germline ends came to 12 bases. The CDR3 sequence: CASSPQAPSSGANVLTF. The CDR3 nucleotides read TGTGCCAGCTCACCTCAAGCGCCTAGCTCTGGGGCCAACGTCCTGACTTTC. Variable domain in full (rest from reference TRBV18 and TRBJ2-6): NAGVMQNPRHLVRRRGQEARLRCSPMKGHSHVYWYRQLPEEGLKFMVYLQKENIIDESGMPKERFSAEFPKEGPSILRIQQVVRGDSAAYFCASSPQAPSSGANVLTFGAGSRLTVL.

V and J are TRBV10-3 and TRBJ2-7; D is undetermined. V lost 2 bases and J 2 bases, leaving 16 bases between the germline ends. The CDR3 loop spans 16 amino acids. Germline assignment: CDR1 ENHRY and CDR2 SYGVKD. CDR3 loop: CAISEGSLTGTYEQYF. CDR3 DNA: TGTGCCATCAGTGAGGGGTCTCTGACTGGTACCTACGAGCAGTACTTC.